The 10 T cell receptor beta chains listed next were all sequenced from one sample in a study of T cells expressing NK-cell markers. TCRdb re-called the 5' RACE reads and gives one entry per CDR3 protein, without DNA. This sample contains a few hundred thousand distinct CDR3 sequences. Sequencing input: blood T cells: a sorted CD56 or NKG2C T cell subset, CD4+ or CD8+ T cells, or bulk PBMC T cells (not recorded which). Source of these receptors: a man aged 18 to 29 in good health.

The chain combines TRBV18 with TRBJ1-2. This CDR3 spans 13 amino acids. The germline CDR1 and CDR2 sequences are KGHSH and LQKENI. The CDR3: CASSPFSDPGYTF.

This sequence joins TRBV7-2 and TRBJ2-1; TCRdb reports TRBD1, a call that lacks DNA to check it against. The germline V gene encodes CDR1 SGHTA and CDR2 FQGNSA. The CDR3 covers 15 residues. The CDR3 protein is CASSLGEMPYNEQFF.

The V and J genes are TRBV5-6 and TRBJ2-3; TCRdb selects TRBD2, and the lack of DNA leaves this call unchecked. This CDR3 comprises 16 residues. From germline, CDR1 is SGHDT and CDR2 YYEEEE. The CDR3: CASSLLAESPGDTQYF.

The CDR3 sequence: CASSPPGDRGRYGYTF. The chain recombines TRBV7-9 with TRBJ1-2; TCRdb returns TRBD1, unconfirmable since there is no DNA. The CDR3 sequence is 16 residues long. Germline V lookup: CDR1 SEHNR, CDR2 FQNEAQ (reference sequence).

V is TRBV5-1 and J is TRBJ2-1; TCRdb's D call of TRBD2 is untestable without DNA. This CDR3 is built from 16 residues. Per the germline V gene, CDR1 is SGHRS and CDR2 is YFSETQ. The CDR3 sequence is CASSLGTSGRIHEQFF.

CDR3 sequence: CSVYTVPPAFF. This chain links TRBV29-1 with TRBJ1-1. CDR3 length equals 11 residues. Germline V CDR1 and CDR2: SQVTM, ANQGSEA.

The chain couples TRBV29-1 to TRBJ2-2; TCRdb's D gene call, TRBD1, goes unchecked for lack of DNA. The length of the CDR3 is 14 residues. Germline values: CDR1 SQVTM, CDR2 ANQGSEA. CDR3 residues: CSVGPGGNTGELFF.

The CDR3 loop is CSASPRLAEAYNEQFF. This chain links TRBV20-1 with TRBJ2-1; TCRdb indicates TRBD2, and absent DNA this call remains unverified. CDR1 is DFQATT, CDR2 SNEGSKA, per germline (reference sequence). The CDR3 runs to 16 residues.

This chain joins TRBV6-1 and TRBJ2-5; TCRdb's D call, TRBD2, is unchecked because there is no DNA. From germline, CDR1 is MNHNS and CDR2 SASEGT. The CDR3 has 15 residues. This CDR3 is CASRREGGSRETQYF.

This chain links TRBV24-1 with TRBJ2-1; TCRdb gives TRBD2 as the D gene, but with no DNA this cannot be confirmed. CDR1 is KGHDR and CDR2 is SFDVKD in the germline V gene. The CDR3 totals 14 residues. CDR3 region: CATRRGGENNEQFF.